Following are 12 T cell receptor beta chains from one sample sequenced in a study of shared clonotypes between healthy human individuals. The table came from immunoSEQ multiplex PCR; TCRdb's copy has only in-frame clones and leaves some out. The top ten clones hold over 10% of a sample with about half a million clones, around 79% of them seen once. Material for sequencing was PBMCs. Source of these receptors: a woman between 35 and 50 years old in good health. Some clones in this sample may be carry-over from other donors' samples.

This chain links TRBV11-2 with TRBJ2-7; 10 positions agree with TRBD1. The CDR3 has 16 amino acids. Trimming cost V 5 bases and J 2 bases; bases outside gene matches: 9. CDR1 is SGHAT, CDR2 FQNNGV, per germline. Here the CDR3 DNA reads TGTGCCAGCAGCATCAACTTTGGGACAGGGGCCTACGAGCAGTACTTC. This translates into CASSINFGTGAYEQYF.

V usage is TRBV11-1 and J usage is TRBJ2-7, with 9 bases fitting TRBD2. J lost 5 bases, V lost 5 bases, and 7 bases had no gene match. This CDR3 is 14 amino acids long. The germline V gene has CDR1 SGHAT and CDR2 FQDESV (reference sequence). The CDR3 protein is CASSLLAGVNEQYF. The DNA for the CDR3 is TGTGCCAGCAGCCTATTAGCGGGAGTCAACGAGCAGTACTTC.

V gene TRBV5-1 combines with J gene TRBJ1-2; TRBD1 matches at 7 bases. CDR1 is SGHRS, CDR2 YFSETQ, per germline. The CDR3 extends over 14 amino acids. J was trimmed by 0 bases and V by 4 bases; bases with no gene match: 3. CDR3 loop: CASSPGQTNYGYTF. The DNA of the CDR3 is TGCGCCAGCAGCCCGGGACAGACTAACTATGGCTACACCTTC.

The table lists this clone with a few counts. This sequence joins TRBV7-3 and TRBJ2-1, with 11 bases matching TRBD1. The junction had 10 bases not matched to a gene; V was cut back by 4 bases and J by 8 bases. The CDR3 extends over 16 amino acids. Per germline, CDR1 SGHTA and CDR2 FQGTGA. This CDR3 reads CASSSSPGQGVDEQFF. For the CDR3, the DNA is TGTGCCAGCAGCTCGTCCCCGGGACAGGGGGTCGATGAGCAGTTCTTC.

This CDR3 is CASSPRGRDTEAFF. CDR3 sequence (DNA): TGTGCCAGCTCACCAAGAGGGAGGGACACTGAAGCTTTCTTT. This chain joins TRBV18 and TRBJ1-1; no firm D call. Germline CDR1 and CDR2: KGHSH and LQKENI. This CDR3 is 14 amino acids long. Trimming pared 2 bases from V and 3 bases from J, leaving 10 bases between.

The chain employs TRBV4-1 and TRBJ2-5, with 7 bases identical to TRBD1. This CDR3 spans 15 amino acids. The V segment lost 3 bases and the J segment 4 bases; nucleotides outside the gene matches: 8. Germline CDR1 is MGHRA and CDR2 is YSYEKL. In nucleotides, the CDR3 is TGCGCCAGCAGCCAGACAGGGCTTATTGGAGAGACCCAGTACTTC. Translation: CASSQTGLIGETQYF.

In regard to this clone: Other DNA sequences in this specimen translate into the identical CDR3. This CDR3 is CASSPGTLQETQYF. The CDR3, as DNA: TGCGCCAGCAGCCCCGGGACACTACAAGAGACCCAGTACTTC. The chain links TRBV5-1 to TRBJ2-5; D perhaps matches TRBD1 (6 bases). The germline V and J ends were trimmed by 4 bases and 2 bases, with 12 bases remaining between them. In germline, CDR1 is SGHRS, CDR2 YFSETQ. This CDR3 comprises 14 residues.

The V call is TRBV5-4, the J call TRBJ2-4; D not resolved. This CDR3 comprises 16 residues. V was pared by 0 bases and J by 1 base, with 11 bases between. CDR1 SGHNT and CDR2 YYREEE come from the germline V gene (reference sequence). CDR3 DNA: TGTGCCAGCAGCTTGGAGGCAAACTCCGCCAAAAACATTCAGTACTTC. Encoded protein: CASSLEANSAKNIQYF.

CDR3 nucleotides: TGTGCCAGCAAGGCGGACCACTCCTACAATGAGCAGTTCTTC. Its translation is CASKADHSYNEQFF. The rearrangement joins TRBV7-6 to TRBJ2-1; no reliable D call. Trimming shortened V by 7 bases and J by 0 bases, and 10 bases separated the two germline ends. Germline CDR1 SGHVS, CDR2 FNYEAQ. This CDR3 contains 14 residues.

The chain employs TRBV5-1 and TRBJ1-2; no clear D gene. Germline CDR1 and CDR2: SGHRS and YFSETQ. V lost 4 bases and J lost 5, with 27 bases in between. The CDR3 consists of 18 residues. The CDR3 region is CASSVFPGRVGAGYGYTF. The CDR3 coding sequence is TGCGCCAGCAGCGTGTTCCCGGGGAGGGTAGGCGCCGGTTATGGCTACACCTTC.

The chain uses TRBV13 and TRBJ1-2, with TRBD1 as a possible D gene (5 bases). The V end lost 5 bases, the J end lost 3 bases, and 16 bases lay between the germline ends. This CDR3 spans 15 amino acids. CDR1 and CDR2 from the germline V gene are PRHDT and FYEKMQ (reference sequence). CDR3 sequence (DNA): TGTGCCAGCAGCCCCGGGACCCCCGAAGACTATGGCTACACCTTC. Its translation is CASSPGTPEDYGYTF.

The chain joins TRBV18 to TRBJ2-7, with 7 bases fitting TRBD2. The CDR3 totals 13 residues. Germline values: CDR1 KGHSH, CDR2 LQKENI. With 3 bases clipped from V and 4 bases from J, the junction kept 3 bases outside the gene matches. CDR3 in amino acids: CASSPSGDYEQYF. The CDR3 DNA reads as TGTGCCAGCTCACCGAGCGGGGATTACGAGCAGTACTTC.